This TCR beta chain was retrieved from a study of blood T cell dynamics during melanoma immunotherapy. Turning to the study itself: Patients with metastatic melanoma got pembrolizumab or nivolumab-ipilimumab as first-line care. General observations from the study: PBMC repertoires of eventual disease-control patients split at W3 into clonality or diversity gains.

This CDR3 has 14 amino acids. The germline V and J ends were trimmed by 6 bases and 9 bases, with 15 bases remaining between them. Germline loops: CDR1 SNHLY, CDR2 FYNNEI. The table came from immunoSEQ multiplex PCR; TCRdb's copy has only in-frame clones and leaves some out. Of 9,500 to 11,000 clones in the sample, about nine tenths were seen once. This clone was observed a handful of times. The antigen is unknown. The time point: pre-treatment baseline. One draw preceded checkpoint blockade; another followed its first cycle at week 3. At 12 weeks after first infusion, RECIST 1.1 defined response for most patients.

The rearrangement joins TRBV2 to TRBJ1-6, with D tentatively TRBD1 (5 bases). The sample consisted of blood, taken from a patient treated with checkpoint blockade. The clonotype originates from a human donor with melanoma. The CDR3 sequence: CASSSGTYGSPLHF. In DNA form, the CDR3 reads TGTGCCAGCAGCTCTGGGACCTACGGTTCACCCCTCCACTTT.